The sequence of this T cell receptor beta chain was determined in a study of blood T cell repertoires in COVID-19. This clone has a single count. Under the authors' procedure: For nucleated cells, counts were estimated from reference gene primer amplification. Sequenced by immunoSEQ multiplex PCR; TCRdb stores in-frame clones only, minus some. V, J and clone size are those of that table, while D and trimming were read from the DNA. The sample lists more than 65,000 clones, roughly three quarters occurring once. The CDR3 runs 17 residues. Trimming took 4 bases from V and 4 from J; bases not matched to a gene: 11. Germline V lookup: CDR1 SGHNT, CDR2 YYREEE (reference sequence).

The receptor comes from a woman aged 55-75 years with acute or convalescent COVID-19. The V gene is TRBV5-4, the J gene TRBJ1-3, with TRBD1 matching 10 bases. Material for sequencing was peripheral blood. The CDR3 DNA is TGTGCCAGCAGCATCGACTCCGGGACAGGGGTAGGAAACACCATATATTTT. Protein product: CASSIDSGTGVGNTIYF.